This passage covers 19 T cell receptor beta chains from one sample sequenced in a study of blood T cell repertoires in COVID-19. This table comes from immunoSEQ multiplex PCR, and its TCRdb copy is limited to in-frame clones, with some not included. The sample contains around 170,000 clones, around 75% of which appear only once. Sequences were obtained from peripheral blood. All receptors come from an elderly woman with acute or convalescent COVID-19.

The chain combines TRBV6-5 with TRBJ1-2; no firm D call. The germline CDR1 and CDR2 sequences are MNHEY and SVGAGI. V was trimmed by 2 bases and J by 7 bases, leaving 8 bases between them. The CDR3 extends over 12 amino acids. CDR3 loop: CASSYRAGGYTF. CDR3 nucleotides: TGTGCCAGCAGTTACCGAGCCGGTGGCTACACCTTC.

The chain joins TRBV18 to TRBJ2-2, with 11 bases fitting TRBD1. After removal of 6 bases from V and 5 bases from J, the junction contained 5 bases not matched to a gene. Germline V gene sequence: CDR1 KGHSH, CDR2 LQKENI. There are 15 residues in the CDR3. The CDR3 DNA reads TGTGCCAGCTCGCCGGACAGGGGGCCGACCGGGGAGCTGTTTTTT. Translating gives CASSPDRGPTGELFF.

The J gene is TRBJ2-1, the V gene TRBV2, with D perhaps TRBD2 (6 bases). The ends were cut back, 7 bases at V and 15 bases at J, with 25 bases in the middle. CDR1 and CDR2 from the germline V gene are SNHLY and FYNNEI. The CDR3 is 14 residues long. The CDR3 region has the DNA TGTGCCAGCACCCCGGGAGTGAGGACGGTGGATCCGTTCTTC. Protein product: CASTPGVRTVDPFF.

This clone has a single count. The chain uses TRBV5-8 and TRBJ1-5; 9 bases line up with TRBD1. With 3 bases clipped from V and 9 bases from J, the junction kept 4 bases outside the gene matches. CDR3 size: 13 residues. Germline loops: CDR1 SGHTS, CDR2 YDEGEE. The DNA for the CDR3 is TGTGCCAGCAGCTGGGACAGGGAGGGGCCCCAGCATTTT. Translation gives CASSWDREGPQHF. Filled out from reference TRBV5-8 and TRBJ1-5, the complete variable domain reads EAGVTQSPTHLIKTRGQQATLRCSPISGHTSVYWYQQALGLGLQFLLWYDEGEERNRGNFPPRFSGRQFPNYSSELNVNALELEDSALYLCASSWDREGPQHFGDGTRLSIL.

The V and J genes are TRBV5-1 and TRBJ2-5; maybe TRBD2 (6 bases). With 2 bases removed from V and 1 base from J, the gap between germline ends came to 9 bases. CDR3 size: 14 residues. Germline-derived CDR1 and CDR2 are SGHRS and YFSETQ. The CDR3 reads CASSLGSGQETQYF. DNA for the CDR3: TGCGCCAGCAGCTTAGGTAGCGGCCAAGAGACCCAGTACTTC.

As concerns this clone: The sample has other DNA sequences that encode this CDR3 too. The chain carries TRBV7-2 and TRBJ1-3; weak D call: TRBD1 (5 bases). CDR1 is SGHTA, CDR2 FQGNSA, per germline. CDR3 length equals 14 residues. The V and J ends lost 5 bases and 0 bases respectively, with 8 bases between them. The CDR3 sequence is CASSLDSSGNTIYF. DNA for the CDR3: TGTGCCAGCAGCCTAGACAGCTCTGGAAACACCATATATTTT.

This clone was detected a few times. J is TRBJ1-4 and V is TRBV6-1; D remains unclear. This CDR3 is 16 amino acids long. Germline CDR1 MNHNS, CDR2 SASEGT. Trimming cost V 0 bases and J 3 bases, with 11 bases left between them. The CDR3 coding sequence is TGTGCCAGCAGTGAAGCGGCTTCAATTGCTAATGAAAAACTGTTTTTT. It codes for CASSEAASIANEKLFF.

V gene TRBV4-1 combines with J gene TRBJ2-7, with D possibly TRBD2 on 5 matching bases. The CDR3 is 15 residues long. From germline, CDR1 is MGHRA and CDR2 YSYEKL. V shed 0 bases and J shed 3 bases, with 12 bases lying between them. The CDR3 sequence is CASSQDPRGIYEQYF. The CDR3 DNA follows: TGCGCCAGCAGCCAAGATCCGCGAGGGATCTACGAGCAGTACTTC.

The V call is TRBV5-1, the J call TRBJ1-2, with D tentatively TRBD1 (5 bases). The CDR3 loop spans 14 amino acids. The V end lost 0 bases, the J end lost 4 bases, and 10 bases lay between the germline ends. Germline V gene sequence: CDR1 SGHRS, CDR2 YFSETQ. The CDR3 loop reads CASSLGGGGYGYTF. CDR3 nucleotide sequence: TGCGCCAGCAGCTTGGGGGGCGGGGGCTATGGCTACACCTTC. Drawing the rest from reference TRBV5-1 and TRBJ1-2, the complete variable domain is KAGVTQTPRYLIKTRGQQVTLSCSPISGHRSVSWYQQTPGQGLQFLFEYFSETQRNKGNFPGRFSGRQFSNSRSEMNVSTLELGDSALYLCASSLGGGGYGYTFGSGTRLTVV.

This chain joins TRBV10-3 and TRBJ1-5, with 10 nucleotides matching TRBD1. J was trimmed by 9 bases and V by 7 bases; bases with no gene match: 6. The germline gives CDR1 ENHRY, CDR2 SYGVKD. The CDR3 is made up of 13 amino acids. This CDR3 is CAITRDRGTPQHF. CDR3 nucleotides: TGTGCCATCACCAGGGACAGGGGTACGCCCCAGCATTTT.

The sample holds a few counts of this clone. The CDR3 DNA sequence: TGTGCCAGCAGAGGCAGGGGGGCTGAAAAACTGTTTTTT. This translates into CASRGRGAEKLFF. V is TRBV2 and J is TRBJ1-4, with 7 bases aligning to TRBD1. The CDR3 extends over 13 amino acids. V lost 6 bases, J lost 7 bases, and 5 bases stayed unmatched. CDR1 and CDR2 from the germline V gene are SNHLY and FYNNEI.

This clone came up a few times. V usage is TRBV20-1 and J usage is TRBJ2-1; D not resolved. The germline V gene has CDR1 DFQATT and CDR2 SNEGSKA (reference sequence). The CDR3 length is 11 residues. Trimming removed 1 base from V and 10 bases from J, with 8 bases in between. The CDR3 sequence: CSARGPEEQFF. The CDR3 nucleotides read TGCAGTGCTAGAGGTCCCGAGGAGCAGTTCTTC.

Concerning this clone: The junction does not match germline at one end; this may be a read error. The chain has TRBV7-9 and TRBJ1-6, with D perhaps matching TRBD1 (5 bases). CDR1 and CDR2 from the germline V gene are SEHNR and FQNEAQ (reference sequence). This CDR3 spans 14 amino acids. The DNA of the CDR3 is TGTGCCGGCAGCCAGGGACTGCCTGGGTCACCCCTCCACTTT. Translated: CAGSQGLPGSPLHF. The variable domain in full, with the rest retrieved from reference TRBV7-9 and TRBJ1-6, is DTGVSQNPRHKITKRGQNVTFRCDPISEHNRLYWYRQTLGQGPEFLTYFQNEAQLEKSRLLSDRFSAERPKGSFSTLEIQRTEQGDSAMYLCAGSQGLPGSPLHFGNGTRLTVT.

The rearrangement links TRBV5-1 to TRBJ1-1, with D possibly TRBD1 on 6 matching bases. In germline, CDR1 is SGHRS, CDR2 YFSETQ. The CDR3 is 14 residues long. Trimming removed 0 bases at V and 7 bases at J, with 13 bases between. The CDR3 protein is CASSLDPGAREAFF. DNA of the CDR3: TGCGCCAGCAGCTTGGATCCAGGGGCCCGTGAAGCTTTCTTT.

This rearrangement joins TRBV3-1 (or the pseudogene TRBV3-2) to TRBJ1-2; unclear D gene. The CDR3 sequence is 12 residues long. Trimming took off 0 bases at V and 10 bases at J, with 9 bases between the two ends. In germline, CDR1 is LGHDT, CDR2 YNNKEL (reference sequence). The CDR3 DNA sequence: TGTGCCAGCAGCCAAGACGGACTACTCTACACCTTC. Translation: CASSQDGLLYTF.

For this clone: At one end the junction does not follow the germline gene, possibly because of a read error. The chain combines TRBV10-3 with TRBJ2-3; 9 nucleotides align to TRBD2. CDR1 ENHRY and CDR2 SYGVKD come from the germline V gene. CDR3 length equals 15 residues. CDR3: CAISEFGTSTHTQYF. The DNA of the CDR3 is TGTGCCATCAGTGAGTTCGGGACTAGCACACATACGCAGTATTTT.

The genes are TRBV2 and TRBJ2-5; D possibly corresponds to TRBD2 (6 bases). In germline, CDR1 is SNHLY, CDR2 FYNNEI. Trimming removed 6 bases at V and 7 bases at J, with 21 bases between. CDR3 length: 15 residues. The CDR3 DNA reads as TGTGCCAGCAGGCCCAGGGAGGCTAACCTGAGGACCCAGTACTTC. Translating gives CASRPREANLRTQYF.

The sample holds a few counts of this clone. The chain joins TRBV6-5 to TRBJ1-1, with 7 positions matching TRBD1. The CDR3 sequence is 14 residues long. V dropped 9 bases and J dropped 0; count of bases not matched to a gene: 7. CDR1 MNHEY and CDR2 SVGAGI come from the germline V gene. The CDR3 nucleotides read TGTGCCAGTTTCGGGGGACAGCTGAACACTGAAGCTTTCTTT. This codes for CASFGGQLNTEAFF.

J is TRBJ2-4 and V is TRBV10-2; the match to TRBD1 covers 7 bases. V lost 6 bases, J lost 6 bases, and 11 bases stayed unmatched. CDR3 length equals 15 residues. Germline V CDR1 and CDR2: WSHSY, SAAADI. The CDR3 region is CASRAFGTERNIQYF. The DNA of the CDR3 is TGCGCCAGCAGAGCGTTCGGGACAGAAAGAAACATTCAGTACTTC.